This paragraph covers one TCR beta chain sequence. Its antigen is unknown. PCR employed 60 Vbeta and 13 Jbeta primers. Method: immunoSEQ multiplex PCR; TCRdb's copy keeps in-frame clones and lacks some. Of approximately 170,000 clones listed, around 80% are singletons. This specimen belongs to a study of cytomegalovirus exposure and HLA in healthy donors. Notes on the study in general: Across donors, sequencing depth was assumed by presence/absence analyses to be roughly uniform. Later analysis identified a missense DCLRE1C variant that was linked to TCR beta V- and J-gene trimming.

With V trimmed by 5 bases and J by 2 bases, 6 bases remained unmatched. Germline lookup yields CDR1 PRHDT and CDR2 FYEKMQ (reference sequence). This CDR3 region has 15 residues. V and J are TRBV13 and TRBJ1-1; 9 nucleotides match TRBD1. Material: PBMCs. The receptor's source is a woman aged 45-59 years in good health and CMV-seropositive. The CDR3 spells CASSTGQGHNTEAFF. CDR3 nucleotides: TGTGCCAGCAGCACCGGACAGGGGCATAACACTGAAGCTTTCTTT.